This TCR beta chain was sequenced for a study of early T cells in non-severe SARS-CoV-2 infection. TCRdb reprocessed the 5' RACE reads via MiXCR and lists one record per CDR3 protein. The sample shows some 81,000 distinct CDR3 sequences, about 9.6% of them seen only once. Many counts were recorded for this clonotype. The CDR3 is 13 residues long. CDR1 and CDR2 (germline): SGHTA, FQGNSA. With 6 bases clipped from V and 3 bases from J, the junction kept 2 bases outside the gene matches. Source material: whole blood. The clonotype originates from an adult who was a healthcare worker with PCR-confirmed SARS-CoV-2 infection or an uninfected control (not recorded which). The V call is TRBV7-2, the J call TRBJ2-1, with 7 nucleotides matching TRBD2. CDR3 DNA: TGTGCCAGCAGTGGGAGGGACTACAATGAGCAGTTCTTC. This gives the protein CASSGRDYNEQFF.